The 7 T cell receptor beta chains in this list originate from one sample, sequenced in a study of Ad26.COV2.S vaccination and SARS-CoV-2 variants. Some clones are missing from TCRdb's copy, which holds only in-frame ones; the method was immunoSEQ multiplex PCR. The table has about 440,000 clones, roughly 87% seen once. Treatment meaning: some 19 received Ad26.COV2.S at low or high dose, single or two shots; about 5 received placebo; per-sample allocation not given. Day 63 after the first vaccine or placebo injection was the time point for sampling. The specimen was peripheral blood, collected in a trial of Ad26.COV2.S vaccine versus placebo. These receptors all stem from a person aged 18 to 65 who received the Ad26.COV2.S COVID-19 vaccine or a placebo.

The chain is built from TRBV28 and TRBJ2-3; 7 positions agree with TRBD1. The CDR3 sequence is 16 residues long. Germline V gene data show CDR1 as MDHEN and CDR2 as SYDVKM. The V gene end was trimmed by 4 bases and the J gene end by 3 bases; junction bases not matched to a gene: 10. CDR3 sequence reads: CASSSPTGWATDTQYF. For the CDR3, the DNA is TGTGCCAGCAGTTCCCCGACAGGGTGGGCTACAGATACGCAGTATTTT. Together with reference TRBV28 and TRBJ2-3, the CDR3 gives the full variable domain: DVKVTQSSRYLVKRTGEKVFLECVQDMDHENMFWYRQDPGLGLRLIYFSYDVKMKEKGDIPEGYSVSREKKERFSLILESASTNQTSMYLCASSSPTGWATDTQYFGPGTRLTVL.

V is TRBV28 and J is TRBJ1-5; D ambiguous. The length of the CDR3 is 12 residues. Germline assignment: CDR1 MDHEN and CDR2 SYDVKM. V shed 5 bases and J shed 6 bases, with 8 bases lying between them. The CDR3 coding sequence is TGTGCCAGCAGTCCTCCCATTCAGCCCCAGCATTTT. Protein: CASSPPIQPQHF. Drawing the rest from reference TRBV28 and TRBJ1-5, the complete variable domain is DVKVTQSSRYLVKRTGEKVFLECVQDMDHENMFWYRQDPGLGLRLIYFSYDVKMKEKGDIPEGYSVSREKKERFSLILESASTNQTSMYLCASSPPIQPQHFGDGTRLSIL.

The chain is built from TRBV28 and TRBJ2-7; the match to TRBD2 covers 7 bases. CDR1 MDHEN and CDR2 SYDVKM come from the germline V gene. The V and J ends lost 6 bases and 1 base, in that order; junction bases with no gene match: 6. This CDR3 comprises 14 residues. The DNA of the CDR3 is TGTGCCAGCAGGCTGGGCGGGGGATCCTACGAGCAGTACTTC. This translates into CASRLGGGSYEQYF.

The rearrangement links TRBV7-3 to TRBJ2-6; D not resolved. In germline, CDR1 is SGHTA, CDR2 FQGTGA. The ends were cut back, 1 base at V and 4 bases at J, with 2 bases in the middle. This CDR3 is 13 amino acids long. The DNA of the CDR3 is TGTGCCAGCAGCTTAATGGGGGCCAACGTCCTGACTTTC. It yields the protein CASSLMGANVLTF.

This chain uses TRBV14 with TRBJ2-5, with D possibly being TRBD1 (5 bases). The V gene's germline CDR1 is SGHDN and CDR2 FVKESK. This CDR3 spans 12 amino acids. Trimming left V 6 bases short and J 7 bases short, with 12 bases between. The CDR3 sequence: CASSPGLGTQYF. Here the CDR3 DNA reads TGTGCCAGCAGTCCAGGGTTGGGGACCCAGTACTTC.

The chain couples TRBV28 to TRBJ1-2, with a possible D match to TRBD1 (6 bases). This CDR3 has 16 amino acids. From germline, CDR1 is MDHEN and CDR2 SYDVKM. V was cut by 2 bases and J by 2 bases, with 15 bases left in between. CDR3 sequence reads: CASSLISGQGNYGYTF. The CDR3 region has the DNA TGTGCCAGCAGTTTAATTTCTGGGCAGGGGAACTATGGCTACACCTTC.

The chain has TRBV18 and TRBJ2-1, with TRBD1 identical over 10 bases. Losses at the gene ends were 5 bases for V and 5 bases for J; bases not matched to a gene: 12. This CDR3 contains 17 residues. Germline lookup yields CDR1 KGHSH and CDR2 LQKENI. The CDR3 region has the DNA TGTGCCAGCTCATTAACCTCCGGGACAGGGGTTCACAATGAGCAGTTCTTC. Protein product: CASSLTSGTGVHNEQFF.